This TCR beta chain was observed in a study of T cell changes during pregnancy in multiple sclerosis. Generated by immunoSEQ multiplex PCR, the TCRdb table keeps only in-frame clones and is missing some. This table holds about 22,000 clones, around 85% found once. The ends were cut back, 0 bases at V and 8 bases at J, with 16 bases in the middle. The CDR3 has 16 amino acids. Germline V gene data show CDR1 as LGHNA and CDR2 as YSLEER. This sequence originates from a female donor with multiple sclerosis, enrolled in a pregnancy study. Sequences were derived from CD8+ T cells from peripheral blood mononuclear cells, sampled before pregnancy. V is TRBV4-3 and J is TRBJ1-4; D is ambiguous. The CDR3 reads CASSQDGWLTAEKLFF. DNA of the CDR3: TGCGCCAGCAGCCAAGACGGATGGTTGACTGCAGAAAAACTGTTTTTT.